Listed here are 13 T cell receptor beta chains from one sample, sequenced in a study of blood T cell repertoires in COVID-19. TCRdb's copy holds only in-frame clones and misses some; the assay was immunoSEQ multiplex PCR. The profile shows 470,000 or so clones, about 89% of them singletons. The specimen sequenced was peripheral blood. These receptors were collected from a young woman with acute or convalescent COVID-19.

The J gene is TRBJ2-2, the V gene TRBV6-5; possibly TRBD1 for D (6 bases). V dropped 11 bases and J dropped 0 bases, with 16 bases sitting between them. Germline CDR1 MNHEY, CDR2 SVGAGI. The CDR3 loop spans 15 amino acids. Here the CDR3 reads CAGTYGTSNTGELFF. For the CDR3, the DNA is TGTGCCGGGACCTACGGGACATCGAACACCGGGGAGCTGTTTTTT.

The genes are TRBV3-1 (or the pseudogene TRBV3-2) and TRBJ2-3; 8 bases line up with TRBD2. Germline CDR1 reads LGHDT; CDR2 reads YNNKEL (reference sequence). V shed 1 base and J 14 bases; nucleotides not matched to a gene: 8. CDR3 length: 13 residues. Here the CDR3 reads CASSQVVAGGWYF. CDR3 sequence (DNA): TGTGCCAGCAGCCAAGTTGTTGCGGGGGGTTGGTATTTT.

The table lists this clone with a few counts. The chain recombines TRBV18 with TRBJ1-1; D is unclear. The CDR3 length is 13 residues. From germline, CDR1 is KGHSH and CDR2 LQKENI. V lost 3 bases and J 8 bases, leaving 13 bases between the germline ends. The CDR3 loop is CASSPNGWEEAFF. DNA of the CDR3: TGTGCCAGCTCACCGAATGGCTGGGAGGAAGCTTTCTTT.

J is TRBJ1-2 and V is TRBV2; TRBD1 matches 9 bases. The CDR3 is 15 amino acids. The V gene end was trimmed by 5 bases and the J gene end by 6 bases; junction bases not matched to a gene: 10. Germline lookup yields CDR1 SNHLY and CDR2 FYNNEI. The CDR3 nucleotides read TGTGCCAGCAGTCAACGACAGGGGGGATCGGATGGCTACACCTTC. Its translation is CASSQRQGGSDGYTF.

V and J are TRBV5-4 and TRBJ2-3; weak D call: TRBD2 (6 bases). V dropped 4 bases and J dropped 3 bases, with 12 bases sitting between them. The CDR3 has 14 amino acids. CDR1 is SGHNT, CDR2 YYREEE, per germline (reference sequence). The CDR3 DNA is TGTGCCAGCAGCCAGGGAGGAGAAACAGATACGCAGTATTTT. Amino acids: CASSQGGETDTQYF. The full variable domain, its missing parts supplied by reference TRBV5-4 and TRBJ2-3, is ETGVTQSPTHLIKTRGQQVTLRCSSQSGHNTVSWYQQALGQGPQFIFQYYREEENGRGNFPPRFSGLQFPNYSSELNVNALELDDSALYLCASSQGGETDTQYFGPGTRLTVL.

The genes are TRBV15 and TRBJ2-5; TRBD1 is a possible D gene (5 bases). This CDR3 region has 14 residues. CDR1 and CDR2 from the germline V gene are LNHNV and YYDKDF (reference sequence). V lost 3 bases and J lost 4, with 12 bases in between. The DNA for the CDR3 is TGTGCCACCAGCAGCAGGGATATACGAGAGACCCAGTACTTC. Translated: CATSSRDIRETQYF.

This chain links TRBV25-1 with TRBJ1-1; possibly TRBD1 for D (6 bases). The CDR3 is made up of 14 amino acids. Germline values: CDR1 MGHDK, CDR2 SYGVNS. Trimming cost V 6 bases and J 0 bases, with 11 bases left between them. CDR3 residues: CASRLTGLNTEAFF. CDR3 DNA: TGTGCCAGCAGACTAACAGGGCTGAACACTGAAGCTTTCTTT.

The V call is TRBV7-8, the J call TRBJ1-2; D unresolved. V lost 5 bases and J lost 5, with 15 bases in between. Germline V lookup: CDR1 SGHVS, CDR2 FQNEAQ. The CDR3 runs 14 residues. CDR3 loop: CASSLEAGIYGYTF. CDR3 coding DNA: TGTGCCAGCAGCCTAGAGGCCGGGATTTATGGCTACACCTTC.

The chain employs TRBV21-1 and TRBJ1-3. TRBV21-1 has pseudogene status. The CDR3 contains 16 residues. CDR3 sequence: CASSKGPERPGNTIYF. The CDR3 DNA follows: TGTGCCAGCAGCAAAGGGCCCGAGCGGCCTGGAAACACCATATATTTT.

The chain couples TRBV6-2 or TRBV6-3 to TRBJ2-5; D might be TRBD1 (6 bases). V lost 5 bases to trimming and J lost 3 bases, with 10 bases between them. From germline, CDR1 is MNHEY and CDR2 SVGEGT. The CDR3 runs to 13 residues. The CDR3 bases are TGTGCCAGCAGTAGGGACAATAAAGAGACCCAGTACTTC. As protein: CASSRDNKETQYF.

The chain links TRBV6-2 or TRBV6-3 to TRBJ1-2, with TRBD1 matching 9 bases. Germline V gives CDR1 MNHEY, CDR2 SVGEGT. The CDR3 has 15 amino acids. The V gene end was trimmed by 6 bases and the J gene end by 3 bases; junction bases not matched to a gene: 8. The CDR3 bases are TGTGCCAGCAGCTCAGGACAGGGGTATGACTATGGCTACACCTTC. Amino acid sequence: CASSSGQGYDYGYTF.

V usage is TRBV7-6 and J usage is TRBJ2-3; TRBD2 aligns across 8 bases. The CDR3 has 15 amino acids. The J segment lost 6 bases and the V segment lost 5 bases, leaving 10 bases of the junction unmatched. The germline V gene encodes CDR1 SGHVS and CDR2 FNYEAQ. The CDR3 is CASSPTAGGADTQYF. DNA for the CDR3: TGTGCCAGCAGCCCTACTGCCGGGGGGGCGGATACGCAGTATTTT.

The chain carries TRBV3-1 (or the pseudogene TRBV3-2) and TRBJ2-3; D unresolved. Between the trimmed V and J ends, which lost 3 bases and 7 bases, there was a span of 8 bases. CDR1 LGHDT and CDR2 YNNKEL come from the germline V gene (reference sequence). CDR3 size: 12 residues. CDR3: CASSHQANTQYF. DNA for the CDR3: TGTGCCAGCAGCCATCAAGCAAATACGCAGTATTTT.